This T cell receptor beta chain stems from a study of T cells in Graves' hyperthyroidism and ophthalmopathy. It was RNA transcripts that yielded the amplified TCR beta CDR3 regions. TCR CDR3 underwent first-round RT-PCR with the HTBI primer set. TCRdb re-derived calls from the multiplex PCR reads in MiXCR, one entry per CDR3 protein. The sample contains more than 300,000 distinct CDR3 sequences, 17% of which appear only once. Sampled blood dates from first hyperthyroidism diagnosis, and it precedes any ophthalmopathy symptoms. Deletions cut 2 bases from V and 2 bases from J, with 9 bases between. The CDR3 contains 14 residues. From germline, CDR1 is MNHEY and CDR2 SMNVEV (reference sequence).

This TCR derives from a woman aged 25 to 39 with Graves' hyperthyroidism that later progressed to Graves' ophthalmopathy. The material sequenced was blood. J is TRBJ1-1 and V is TRBV27, with no clear D. CDR3 sequence reads: CASSLLRVNTEAFF. For the CDR3, the DNA is TGTGCCAGCAGTTTACTAAGGGTTAACACTGAAGCTTTCTTT.